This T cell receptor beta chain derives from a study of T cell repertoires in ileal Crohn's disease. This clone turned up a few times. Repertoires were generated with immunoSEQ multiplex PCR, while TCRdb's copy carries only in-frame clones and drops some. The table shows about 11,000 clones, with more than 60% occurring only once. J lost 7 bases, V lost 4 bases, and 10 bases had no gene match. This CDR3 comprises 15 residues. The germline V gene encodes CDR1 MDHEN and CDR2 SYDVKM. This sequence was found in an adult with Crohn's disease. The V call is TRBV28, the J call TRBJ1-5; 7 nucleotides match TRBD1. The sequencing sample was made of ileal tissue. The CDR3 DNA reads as TGTGCCAGCAGTTCACCGGGACAGTGGAAACAGCCCCAGCATTTT. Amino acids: CASSSPGQWKQPQHF.